Listed here are 29 T cell receptor beta chains from one sample, sequenced in a study of memory CD4+ T cells and cytomegalovirus serostatus. The sort gate was single viable CD3+CD4+CD8-CD45RO+ cells for memory CD4+ T cells. Data came from immunoSEQ multiplex PCR; TCRdb stores just in-frame clones and leaves some out. Among 50,000 or so clones listed, roughly 72% were seen once. The specimen sequenced was memory CD4+ T cells from blood. Receptors were obtained from an adult in good health and CMV-seronegative.

The chain combines TRBV11-3 with TRBJ1-1; no clear D. CDR1 is SGHNT, CDR2 YENEEA, per germline. Trimming stripped 1 base from V and 3 bases from J, with 18 bases between. The CDR3 has 17 amino acids. The CDR3 sequence is CASSLGAVPFNYTEAFF. As DNA, the CDR3 is TGTGCCAGCAGCTTAGGGGCAGTTCCCTTTAATTACACTGAAGCTTTCTTT.

The chain carries TRBV7-2 and TRBJ1-5; TRBD1 matches 8 bases. The CDR3 runs to 18 residues. V lost 5 bases to trimming and J lost 7 bases; unmatched junction nucleotides: 19. Germline V gene data show CDR1 as SGHTA and CDR2 as FQGNSA. The CDR3: CASSHGTLAGQGRQPQHF. DNA of the CDR3: TGTGCCAGCAGCCATGGGACCCTCGCCGGACAGGGAAGACAGCCCCAGCATTTT. Combining the CDR3 with reference TRBV7-2 and TRBJ1-5 gives the whole variable domain GAGVSQSPSNKVTEKGKDVELRCDPISGHTALYWYRQSLGQGLEFLIYFQGNSAPDKSGLPSDRFSAERTGGSVSTLTIQRTQQEDSAVYLCASSHGTLAGQGRQPQHFGDGTRLSIL.

This sequence joins TRBV7-6 and TRBJ1-2, with a possible D match to TRBD1 (6 bases). This CDR3 is 15 amino acids long. V lost 1 base to trimming and J lost 4 bases, with 13 bases between them. CDR1 SGHVS and CDR2 FNYEAQ come from the germline V gene. The CDR3 sequence is CASSLGPGEIYGYTF. The CDR3 DNA reads TGTGCCAGCAGCTTAGGGCCAGGGGAGATCTATGGCTACACCTTC.

This chain connects TRBV2 to TRBJ1-5, with D possibly TRBD1 on 6 matching bases. Germline-derived CDR1 and CDR2 are SNHLY and FYNNEI. V dropped 7 bases and J dropped 2 bases, with 18 bases sitting between them. This CDR3 contains 16 residues. For the CDR3, the DNA is TGTGCCAGCATTGACGGGACATTGAGGGGCAATCAGCCCCAGCATTTT. Its translation: CASIDGTLRGNQPQHF.

This clone has only a few counts. The CDR3 region has the DNA TGTGCCAGCAGCACCCACAGGGAGGGTGGTAATTCACCCCTCCACTTT. Protein: CASSTHREGGNSPLHF. This rearrangement joins TRBV11-2 to TRBJ1-6; D perhaps matches TRBD1 (6 bases). The V and J ends lost 5 bases and 6 bases respectively, with 17 bases between them. CDR1 is SGHAT and CDR2 is FQNNGV in the germline V gene. This CDR3 is 16 amino acids long. The variable domain in full, completed from reference TRBV11-2 and TRBJ1-6, reads EAGVAQSPRYKIIEKRQSVAFWCNPISGHATLYWYQQILGQGPKLLIQFQNNGVVDDSQLPKDRFSAERLKGVDSTLKIQPAKLEDSAVYLCASSTHREGGNSPLHFGNGTRLTVT.

The chain joins TRBV7-9 to TRBJ1-2, with D unclear. The CDR3 is 15 amino acids. Per germline, CDR1 SEHNR and CDR2 FQNEAQ (reference sequence). Trimming removed 1 base from V and 1 base from J, with 10 bases in between. The CDR3 bases are TGTGCCAGCAGCTTAGGCCCAGCTAGTAACTATGGCTACACCTTC. Protein: CASSLGPASNYGYTF.

In its sample, this clone was seen a few times. The chain recombines TRBV25-1 with TRBJ1-5, with D perhaps matching TRBD1 (6 bases). The germline CDR1 and CDR2 sequences are MGHDK and SYGVNS. Trimming took 4 bases from V and 1 from J, leaving 11 bases between them. The CDR3 has 15 residues. The CDR3 nucleotides read TGTGCCAGCAGTGGAAAGGGGGGGAGCAATCAGCCCCAGCATTTT. This gives the protein CASSGKGGSNQPQHF.

This sequence joins TRBV6-6 and TRBJ2-7, with D unresolved. Trimming removed 6 bases at V and 0 bases at J, with 9 bases between. This CDR3 region has 13 residues. The V gene's germline CDR1 is MNHNY and CDR2 SVGAGI (reference sequence). The DNA of the CDR3 is TGTGCCAGCAGCAGACCTGACTCCTACGAGCAGTACTTC. Its translation is CASSRPDSYEQYF.

The gene calls are TRBV28 and TRBJ1-1, with TRBD1 identical over 8 bases. The germline V gene encodes CDR1 MDHEN and CDR2 SYDVKM. Unmatched junction bases numbered 11, after V lost 2 bases and J lost 0 bases. The CDR3 covers 18 residues. CDR3 sequence: CASSLKRGQGVMNTEAFF. The CDR3 region has the DNA TGTGCCAGCAGTTTAAAAAGAGGACAGGGTGTAATGAACACTGAAGCTTTCTTT.

The rearrangement uses TRBV19 and TRBJ1-5; D is perhaps TRBD1 (5 bases). The CDR3 is 14 residues long. The germline V gene encodes CDR1 LNHDA and CDR2 SQIVND (reference sequence). Trimming removed 5 bases from V and 10 bases from J, with 18 bases in between. The CDR3 DNA is TGTGCCAGTAGTGTTGACGGGGGAGACCTCCCCCAGCATTTT. Protein: CASSVDGGDLPQHF.

The chain combines TRBV19 with TRBJ2-1; tentatively, D is TRBD1 (5 bases). The CDR3 spans 14 residues. Germline V CDR1 and CDR2: LNHDA, SQIVND (reference sequence). Trimming pared 3 bases from V and 7 bases from J, leaving 13 bases between. DNA for the CDR3: TGTGCCAGTAGTATTCAGGGTGTACCGAATGAGCAGTTCTTC. Translating it yields CASSIQGVPNEQFF. Full variable domain (remainder filled in from reference TRBV19 and TRBJ2-1): DGGITQSPKYLFRKEGQNVTLSCEQNLNHDAMYWYRQDPGQGLRLIYYSQIVNDFQKGDIAEGYSVSREKKESFPLTVTSAQKNPTAFYLCASSIQGVPNEQFFGPGTRLTVL.

The V and J genes are TRBV5-6 and TRBJ2-3, with 8 bases identical to TRBD1. The CDR3 contains 15 residues. Germline lookup yields CDR1 SGHDT and CDR2 YYEEEE. J was trimmed by 4 bases and V by 0 bases; bases with no gene match: 4. CDR3 protein: CASSLVTGGADTQYF. CDR3 bases: TGTGCCAGCAGCTTGGTCACAGGGGGAGCAGATACGCAGTATTTT.

This chain links TRBV28 with TRBJ2-3; possible D gene TRBD1, 6 bases. Trimming left V 6 bases short and J 4 bases short, with 14 bases between. Germline CDR1 is MDHEN and CDR2 is SYDVKM. CDR3 size: 14 residues. The CDR3 coding sequence is TGTGCCAGCAGCCTAGGGGGAGAGGCAGATACGCAGTATTTT. The encoded protein is CASSLGGEADTQYF.

The genes are TRBV27 and TRBJ2-2; 11 bases align to TRBD2. V gave up 4 bases and J gave up 6 bases; unmatched junction bases: 16. Germline CDR1 reads MNHEY; CDR2 reads SMNVEV (reference sequence). The CDR3 spans 19 residues. The CDR3: CASSSSGGLIRSVAGELFF. The CDR3 DNA sequence: TGTGCCAGCAGTTCTAGCGGGGGGTTAATTAGGAGTGTAGCCGGGGAGCTGTTTTTT.

This sequence joins TRBV4-3 and TRBJ1-5; no definite D call. The CDR3 is made up of 15 amino acids. V gave up 2 bases and J gave up 7 bases, with 15 bases separating them. From germline, CDR1 is LGHNA and CDR2 YSLEER. CDR3 sequence: CASSQSIWAFQPQHF. The CDR3 bases are TGCGCCAGCAGCCAATCGATCTGGGCCTTCCAGCCCCAGCATTTT.

This chain links TRBV11-2 with TRBJ1-2; D gene uncertain. The germline V gene encodes CDR1 SGHAT and CDR2 FQNNGV. V was shortened by 0 bases and J by 8 bases, with 10 bases between the two germline ends. This CDR3 contains 13 residues. CDR3 DNA sequence: TGTGCCAGCAGCTTAGACGGCGCCGGCGGCTACACCTTC. Protein: CASSLDGAGGYTF.

Worth noting for this clone: Other DNA sequences in the same sample also yield this CDR3. The V and J genes are TRBV5-6 and TRBJ2-7; 10 bases match TRBD2. CDR3 length equals 13 residues. CDR1 SGHDT and CDR2 YYEEEE come from the germline V gene. V lost 2 bases to trimming and J lost 5 bases; unmatched junction nucleotides: 1. The CDR3 coding sequence is TGTGCCAGCAGCTTCAGCGGGAGGGACGAGCAGTACTTC. It specifies CASSFSGRDEQYF.

This clone came up once. The chain has TRBV7-2 and TRBJ1-2; 8 nucleotides agree with TRBD1. The CDR3 sequence is 18 residues long. Losses at the gene ends were 1 base for V and 2 bases for J; bases not matched to a gene: 12. In germline, CDR1 is SGHTA, CDR2 FQGNSA. The CDR3 spells CASSLVSQGAGLNYGYTF. The CDR3 coding sequence is TGTGCCAGCAGCTTAGTTAGCCAGGGGGCAGGGTTGAACTATGGCTACACCTTC. Looking up the rest from reference TRBV7-2 and TRBJ1-2 gives the full variable domain: GAGVSQSPSNKVTEKGKDVELRCDPISGHTALYWYRQSLGQGLEFLIYFQGNSAPDKSGLPSDRFSAERTGGSVSTLTIQRTQQEDSAVYLCASSLVSQGAGLNYGYTFGSGTRLTVV.

The chain is built from TRBV27 and TRBJ2-5; D is possibly TRBD1 or TRBD2 (5 bases each). The germline gives CDR1 MNHEY, CDR2 SMNVEV (reference sequence). V was shortened by 3 bases and J by 4 bases, with 12 bases between the two germline ends. The CDR3 is made up of 14 amino acids. CDR3 bases: TGTGCCAGCAGTTTCCCGGGACGGTTAGAGACCCAGTACTTC. It encodes CASSFPGRLETQYF.

The chain combines TRBV28 with TRBJ2-7, with unresolved D. This CDR3 has 15 amino acids. CDR1 and CDR2 (germline): MDHEN, SYDVKM. Trimming took 5 bases from V and 5 from J, leaving 19 bases between them. As DNA, the CDR3 is TGTGCCAGCAGTCCCCTCGGGCTCATGAGCCACGAGCAGTACTTC. Residues: CASSPLGLMSHEQYF.

V is TRBV7-2 and J is TRBJ1-5, with D perhaps matching TRBD1 (5 bases). Germline assignment: CDR1 SGHTA and CDR2 FQGNSA. Trimming cost V 4 bases and J 0 bases, with 16 bases left between them. The CDR3 has 17 residues. As DNA, the CDR3 is TGTGCCAGCAGCTCCCCCCAGGGACTACTTAGCAATCAGCCCCAGCATTTT. It codes for CASSSPQGLLSNQPQHF.

The chain has TRBV30 and TRBJ2-6; 15 bases are shared with TRBD2. V lost 5 bases and J lost 0; bases outside the gene matches: 23. The CDR3 is made up of 24 amino acids. Per the germline V gene, CDR1 is GTSNPN and CDR2 is SVGIG (reference sequence). Written as DNA, the CDR3 is TGTGCCTGGGATCCGAGACTATCGGGACTAGCGGGGGGCGTAAATAGCTCTGGGGCCAACGTCCTGACTTTC. Translated: CAWDPRLSGLAGGVNSSGANVLTF.

V is TRBV15 and J is TRBJ1-2; no firm D call. The CDR3 length is 16 residues. V was cut by 0 bases and J by 3 bases, with 14 bases left in between. Germline V lookup: CDR1 LNHNV, CDR2 YYDKDF (reference sequence). The CDR3 nucleotides are TGTGCCACCAGCAGAGATAAGGGCGCAGTTTACTATGGCTACACCTTC. This gives the protein CATSRDKGAVYYGYTF.

V usage is TRBV28 and J usage is TRBJ1-5; D call uncertain. Per germline, CDR1 MDHEN and CDR2 SYDVKM. The CDR3 has 13 amino acids. Trimming pared 6 bases from V and 3 bases from J, leaving 9 bases between. The CDR3 sequence is CASSSPPNQPQHF. DNA for the CDR3: TGTGCCAGCAGCTCTCCCCCCAATCAGCCCCAGCATTTT.

This clone was counted many times. The J gene is TRBJ1-1, the V gene TRBV12-5; D may be TRBD1 (6 bases). The CDR3 spans 16 residues. Trimming stripped 7 bases from V and 3 bases from J, with 21 bases between. Germline CDR1 is LGHNT and CDR2 is FRNRAP. For the CDR3, the DNA is TGTGCTAGTGCCACCCGGGCGGGGCAGGGGTACACTGAAGCTTTCTTT. Protein: CASATRAGQGYTEAFF.

This clone was observed a handful of times. The V and J genes are TRBV28 and TRBJ1-2, with D perhaps matching TRBD1 (6 bases). Germline values: CDR1 MDHEN, CDR2 SYDVKM. The CDR3 has 15 residues. Trimming shortened V by 5 bases and J by 8 bases, and 21 bases separated the two germline ends. Written as DNA, the CDR3 is TGTGCCAGCAGTACAAACAGGGCGCTGGATGGGGGCTACACCTTC. The encoded protein is CASSTNRALDGGYTF.

The rearrangement joins TRBV14 to TRBJ2-4; D gene uncertain. Germline assignment: CDR1 SGHDN and CDR2 FVKESK. Trimming pared 0 bases from V and 0 bases from J, leaving 12 bases between. The CDR3 runs to 17 residues. The CDR3 sequence is CASSQDLGNRAKNIQYF. CDR3 DNA: TGTGCCAGCAGCCAAGATCTGGGGAATCGAGCCAAAAACATTCAGTACTTC.

The genes are TRBV6-5 and TRBJ1-1; 7 nucleotides match TRBD1. Germline V gene sequence: CDR1 MNHEY, CDR2 SVGAGI. The junction had 5 bases not matched to a gene; V was cut back by 2 bases and J by 11 bases. CDR3 length: 12 amino acids. CDR3 sequence reads: CASSYDRVRAFF. The CDR3, as DNA: TGTGCCAGCAGTTACGACAGGGTTAGGGCTTTCTTT.

This chain joins TRBV7-3 and TRBJ2-1; TRBD2 agrees at 10 bases. The CDR3 sequence is 15 residues long. Germline trimming cut 1 base from V and 7 bases from J; bases unmatched to any gene: 4. Per germline, CDR1 SGHTA and CDR2 FQGTGA. The CDR3 bases are TGTGCCAGCAGCTTAAGCACTAGCGGGGAGAATGAGCAGTTCTTC. Translation: CASSLSTSGENEQFF.